Given below is one T cell receptor beta chain in context. Its antigen is not identified. Time point: newly diagnosed GD, antithyroid drugs for less than 3 months. The authors made the TCR library using RNA they extracted from PBMCs. The CDR3 length is 13 residues. V dropped 4 bases and J dropped 2 bases, with 8 bases sitting between them. Germline CDR1 is MNHEY and CDR2 is SVGAGI. The sample belongs to a study of regulatory T cells in long-lasting Graves disease. Background on the study: Graves' patients, newly diagnosed, had taken antithyroid drugs under 3 months.

With iRepertoire HTBI primers and Arm-PCR of CDR3 regions, TCR beta libraries were built. As processed by the authors: The samples included 62 TRBV and about 13 TRBJ segments. TCRdb redid the calling of the multiplex PCR reads with MiXCR, one entry per CDR3 protein. In this record, the V and J calls reflect TCRdb's handling and not the investigators' own analysis. Among roughly 420,000 distinct CDR3 sequences listed, 15% to 19% were seen once. Study-wide results and caveats: Patients with persistent disease shared under 3,500 public clonotypes, outpacing the roughly 1,000 shared by new patients.

The receptor comes from a female donor with Graves disease. The chain couples TRBV6-5 to TRBJ1-1, with D unresolved. The material was peripheral blood mononuclear cells (PBMCs), obtained at new diagnosis, from a patient treated with antithyroid drugs. DNA for the CDR3: TGTGCCAGCAGTTTCAAGGGAAACACTGAAGCTTTCTTT. It specifies CASSFKGNTEAFF.